A single T cell receptor (beta chain) is shown here with its context. The data were obtained in a study of blood T cell repertoires in COVID-19. As for the study in general: COVID-19 samples collected from the United States, Italy and Spain covered acute and convalescent phases. T cells, B-cell-depleted T cells, or PBMCs provided the cDNA or gDNA that served as material.

In the study's own analysis: Estimated nucleated cell counts came from reference gene primer amplification. Assay: immunoSEQ multiplex PCR; the TCRdb copy retains only in-frame clones and omits some. The V and J calls and clone size are taken from that table; D and trimming were inferred from the DNA. In the table there are over 150,000 clones, nearly 80% of which are singletons. After removal of 3 bases from V and 2 bases from J, the junction contained 6 bases not matched to a gene. The CDR3 covers 15 residues. Per germline, CDR1 SGHNT and CDR2 YYREEE (reference sequence). V and J are TRBV5-4 and TRBJ1-2; 8 bases map to TRBD1. What was sequenced was peripheral blood. The sequence came from a man older than 75 with acute or convalescent COVID-19. The CDR3 spells CASSSIRDRNYGYTF. The CDR3 nucleotides are TGTGCCAGCAGCTCGATTCGGGACAGGAACTATGGCTACACCTTC.